Shown below are 5 T cell receptor beta chains from a single sample sequenced in a study of preoperative IRX-2 immunotherapy in early breast cancer. The treatment was: preoperative locoregional IRX-2 cytokine immunotherapy. The data were produced by immunoSEQ multiplex PCR, yet TCRdb's version contains in-frame clones alone and is incomplete. Of around 62,000 clones listed, around 94% are singletons. This specimen was acquired from a patient treated with IRX-2 immunotherapy. The receptors come from a human donor with breast cancer.

The count of this clone is one. The rearrangement links TRBV7-6 to TRBJ2-3, with a weak D call TRBD2 (6 bases). With 0 bases removed from V and 1 base from J, the gap between germline ends came to 17 bases. Germline V CDR1 and CDR2: SGHVS, FNYEAQ. This CDR3 is built from 18 residues. The CDR3 nucleotides are TGTGCCAGCAGCTTAGCCGAGGGGAAGCGGGCACGCACAGATACGCAGTATTTT. Protein: CASSLAEGKRARTDTQYF.

V and J are TRBV19 and TRBJ2-7, with D possibly TRBD1 on 6 matching bases. Germline assignment: CDR1 LNHDA and CDR2 SQIVND (reference sequence). The CDR3 has 14 amino acids. V was pared by 2 bases and J by 0 bases, with 8 bases between. CDR3 loop: CASSIRGSSYEQYF. The CDR3 DNA sequence: TGTGCCAGTAGTATAAGGGGGAGCTCCTACGAGCAGTACTTC.

The chain has TRBV18 and TRBJ2-5, with 9 bases fitting TRBD2. V shed 4 bases, J shed 5 bases, and the junction held 5 bases outside the gene matches. Per germline, CDR1 KGHSH and CDR2 LQKENI. The CDR3 length is 14 residues. The CDR3 loop reads CASSLQRGVETQYF. In nucleotides, the CDR3 is TGTGCCAGCTCACTACAGCGGGGGGTTGAGACCCAGTACTTC.

The chain couples TRBV7-3 to TRBJ2-1; D uncertain. CDR1 is SGHTA, CDR2 FQGTGA, per germline. V dropped 1 base and J dropped 4 bases, with 5 bases sitting between them. This CDR3 contains 13 residues. For the CDR3, the DNA is TGTGCCAGCAGCTTAAACACATACAATGAGCAGTTCTTC. It translates to CASSLNTYNEQFF.

This chain joins TRBV5-6 and TRBJ1-2; D is unclear. Germline CDR1 reads SGHDT; CDR2 reads YYEEEE. The CDR3 runs to 13 residues. With 6 bases removed from V and 6 bases from J, the gap between germline ends came to 15 bases. Here the CDR3 DNA reads TGTGCCAGCATCTCGGGCAGGCTTCATGGCTACACCTTC. Translated, it gives CASISGRLHGYTF.